This record looks at one T cell receptor beta chain sequence and its context. The target antigen is unknown. These data are taken from a study of shared clonotypes between healthy human individuals. In the study overall: CD8 memory received one plate per donor, CD8 naive two, CD4 memory three and CD4 naive three. General study findings and limits: Blood was the only sampled material, and tissue repertoires likely differ. Some naive CD4 clonotypes, 4.5% to 5.5%, turned up in common across a handful of donors.

Splitting of CD4+ cells produced CD45RA+ naive and CD45RA-negative memory subsets. Method: immunoSEQ multiplex PCR; TCRdb's copy keeps in-frame clones and lacks some. The top ten clones hold 0.4% to 0.55% of a sample with roughly 1 million clones, about 80% of them seen once. The V gene lost 0 bases and the J gene lost 0 bases, with 15 bases spanning the gap. The CDR3 runs to 17 residues. Germline values: CDR1 SGHRS, CDR2 YFSETQ. This TCR derives from a man aged 18-30 years in good health. Some clones in this sample may be carry-over from other donors' samples. This chain connects TRBV5-1 to TRBJ1-1; D may be TRBD1 (5 bases). Specimen: memory CD4+ T cells from PBMCs. Subset of the sample: CD45RA-negative fraction. The CDR3 DNA follows: TGCGCCAGCAGCTTGGCTTTATTGGGACGGATGAACACTGAAGCTTTCTTT. Encoded protein: CASSLALLGRMNTEAFF.